This T cell receptor (beta chain) was profiled in a study of T cell responses to AZD1222 COVID-19 vaccine (dated by TCRdb to the early 2020s). As for the study more broadly: AZD1222 recipients whose second dose came at about 4 weeks and those whose second dose came at about 12 weeks were combined into one group, since spike-specific TCR depth and breadth did not differ between the two schedules. A total of under 250 trial participants underwent TCR sequencing, of whom about 200 had received two doses of AZD1222 and about 26 had received two doses of the MenACWY control vaccine. Enrollment into the trials was organized by age into subgroups of 18-55, 56-69 and 70-plus years, and those subgroups contained roughly 150, 30 and 60 TCR-sequenced participants, respectively. General findings and caveats noted by the study authors: Because no day 14 peak-response samples were available, the repertoires could be characterized only after the peak T cell response. After two AZD1222 doses, both the breadth and the depth of spike-specific TCRs were significantly higher than at day 0 and than in MenACWY recipients. Participants were mostly white British, with more females than males. The authors suggested clonal diversity may have been underestimated. The 56-69-year group was small, and its depth increase did not reach significance, likely because of low power. CD4 TCRs associated with the vaccine covered the entire spike protein, and the dominant responses were in regions 160-218 and 743-854. Conclusions about previously exposed vaccinees are limited, since just five or six AZD1222 recipients were seropositive for SARS-CoV-2 at baseline. Epitopes outside the regions mutated in the B.1.351 and B.1.1.7 variants were reportedly recognized by nearly half of the unique spike-specific TCRs.

The label giving this sample's time point can be read as: baseline before first vaccination. Samples from vaccinated people were obtained from the UK trials COV001 and COV002, which included a single-blind randomized controlled phase 2/3 trial of AZD1222 (ChAdOx1 nCoV-19) in healthy adults. Trial participant PBMC samples were collected at day 0 and day 28 after the second dose for TCRbeta chain sequencing. From the cysteine through the phenylalanine, the CDR3 covers 16 amino acids. The kept DNA is CDR3 alone, 48 bases in frame from the first base. The germline V gene encodes CDR1 LNHDA and CDR2 SQIVND (reference sequence). Relative to germline, V is 3 bases shorter and J is 1 base shorter, with 15 bases between their ends. About this clone: What this receptor recognizes is not known. No clone much larger than this one lies a single base away; base qualities are absent.

The CDR3 regions of human TCRbeta chains were analyzed by immunosequencing. The source study handled its data this way. Repertoire TCRs were checked for matches against a reference library of SARS-CoV-2-specific TCRs that had been generated using the MIRA antigen-specificity platform. Breadth was defined as the fraction of unique TCRs that were SARS-CoV-2-associated, and depth was defined as the fraction of total T cells that were SARS-CoV-2-associated. Using the MIRA data, every spike-specific TCR was mapped to the spike region that the TCR reacted to and assigned to either a CD4 or a CD8 class. Log10-transformed breadth and depth values were compared by one-way ANOVA with Sidak's multiple comparisons tests. Entries here come from immuneACCESS through TCRdb and include only in-frame sequences with V and J called. Some clones fail to appear in such tables; in the studies checked, an unresolved V gene covers under half of the shortfall, and the cause of the remainder is unknown. The DNA was the basis for D and trimming; V, J and clone size are from that table. In all, the sample holds 150,000 or so clones, and approximately 92% of those were seen once. Together, the top ten hold less than 2.5% of the sample.

The material sequenced was peripheral blood, taken on day 0 of AZD1222 vaccination. The rearranged chain carries TRBV19 and TRBJ1-1; TRBD1 is a weak D gene call, 5 bases matching. The TCR originated in an adult in good health. The sequenced DNA is TGTGCCAGTAGTATGGGACCACAGGAACCGAACACTGAAGCTTTCTTT. Translation gives CASSMGPQEPNTEAFF. With the rest looked up from the reference TRBV19 and TRBJ1-1 genes rather than sequenced, the full variable domain is DGGITQSPKYLFRKEGQNVTLSCEQNLNHDAMYWYRQDPGQGLRLIYYSQIVNDFQKGDIAEGYSVSREKKESFPLTVTSAQKNPTAFYLCASSMGPQEPNTEAFFGQGTRLTVV.